The clone carrying this TCR beta chain has a handful of counts. Germline CDR1 and CDR2: LGHNA and YSLEER. V lost 1 base to trimming and J lost 2 bases, with 11 bases between them. The CDR3 runs to 15 residues. Each PCR replicate from the sorted subsets contained about 200 ng DNA, which is 25,000 to 30,000 T cell genomes. Authors' data handling: ImmunoSEQ gave junction-only sequences without quality scores, so filtering differed. Some clones are missing from TCRdb's copy, which holds only in-frame ones; the method was immunoSEQ multiplex PCR. D and trimming come from the DNA, and the V and J calls and clone size come from that table. The sample lists around 350,000 clones, around 70% occurring once. The data were taken from a study of shared clonotypes between healthy human individuals.

This rearrangement joins TRBV4-3 to TRBJ1-2; D not certain. This TCR was recovered from a man aged 25-45 years in good health. Sequenced input: memory CD4+ T cells sorted from blood. Subset here: CD45RA-negative fraction. CDR3 sequence reads: CASSQAESGNYGYTF. The CDR3 coding sequence is TGCGCCAGCAGCCAAGCGGAGTCGGGGAACTATGGCTACACCTTC.